This TCR beta chain was profiled in a study of regulatory T cells in long-lasting Graves disease. Study outcomes and limitations: A greater number of public clonotypes (under 3,000) was shared by persistent patients than by new patients (about 880).

This clonotype was seen just once. What it binds is unknown. Time point meaning: newly diagnosed GD, antithyroid drugs for less than 3 months. RNA extracted from PBMCs served as the sequencing template. Trimming removed 5 bases from V and 3 bases from J, with 11 bases in between. CDR3 length equals 13 residues. With iRepertoire HTBI primers and Arm-PCR of CDR3 regions, TCR beta libraries were built. A single record per CDR3 protein comes from TCRdb applying MiXCR to the multiplex PCR reads. Here the sample spans 420,000 or so distinct CDR3 sequences, about a sixth being singletons. This sample was also put to use in a study of T cells in Graves' hyperthyroidism and ophthalmopathy. Per that study: Lactation, pregnancy, other autoimmune disease or uncontrolled infection excluded patients.

The genes are TRBV12-3 or TRBV12-4 and TRBJ2-7; a possible D gene is TRBD1 (6 bases). This specimen consisted of peripheral blood mononuclear cells (PBMCs), obtained at new diagnosis, from a patient treated with antithyroid drugs. The source is a woman aged 18-30 years with Graves disease. In nucleotides, the CDR3 is TGTGCCAGCAGTCCAGGGGACGGCTACGAGCAGTACTTC. Its protein is CASSPGDGYEQYF.